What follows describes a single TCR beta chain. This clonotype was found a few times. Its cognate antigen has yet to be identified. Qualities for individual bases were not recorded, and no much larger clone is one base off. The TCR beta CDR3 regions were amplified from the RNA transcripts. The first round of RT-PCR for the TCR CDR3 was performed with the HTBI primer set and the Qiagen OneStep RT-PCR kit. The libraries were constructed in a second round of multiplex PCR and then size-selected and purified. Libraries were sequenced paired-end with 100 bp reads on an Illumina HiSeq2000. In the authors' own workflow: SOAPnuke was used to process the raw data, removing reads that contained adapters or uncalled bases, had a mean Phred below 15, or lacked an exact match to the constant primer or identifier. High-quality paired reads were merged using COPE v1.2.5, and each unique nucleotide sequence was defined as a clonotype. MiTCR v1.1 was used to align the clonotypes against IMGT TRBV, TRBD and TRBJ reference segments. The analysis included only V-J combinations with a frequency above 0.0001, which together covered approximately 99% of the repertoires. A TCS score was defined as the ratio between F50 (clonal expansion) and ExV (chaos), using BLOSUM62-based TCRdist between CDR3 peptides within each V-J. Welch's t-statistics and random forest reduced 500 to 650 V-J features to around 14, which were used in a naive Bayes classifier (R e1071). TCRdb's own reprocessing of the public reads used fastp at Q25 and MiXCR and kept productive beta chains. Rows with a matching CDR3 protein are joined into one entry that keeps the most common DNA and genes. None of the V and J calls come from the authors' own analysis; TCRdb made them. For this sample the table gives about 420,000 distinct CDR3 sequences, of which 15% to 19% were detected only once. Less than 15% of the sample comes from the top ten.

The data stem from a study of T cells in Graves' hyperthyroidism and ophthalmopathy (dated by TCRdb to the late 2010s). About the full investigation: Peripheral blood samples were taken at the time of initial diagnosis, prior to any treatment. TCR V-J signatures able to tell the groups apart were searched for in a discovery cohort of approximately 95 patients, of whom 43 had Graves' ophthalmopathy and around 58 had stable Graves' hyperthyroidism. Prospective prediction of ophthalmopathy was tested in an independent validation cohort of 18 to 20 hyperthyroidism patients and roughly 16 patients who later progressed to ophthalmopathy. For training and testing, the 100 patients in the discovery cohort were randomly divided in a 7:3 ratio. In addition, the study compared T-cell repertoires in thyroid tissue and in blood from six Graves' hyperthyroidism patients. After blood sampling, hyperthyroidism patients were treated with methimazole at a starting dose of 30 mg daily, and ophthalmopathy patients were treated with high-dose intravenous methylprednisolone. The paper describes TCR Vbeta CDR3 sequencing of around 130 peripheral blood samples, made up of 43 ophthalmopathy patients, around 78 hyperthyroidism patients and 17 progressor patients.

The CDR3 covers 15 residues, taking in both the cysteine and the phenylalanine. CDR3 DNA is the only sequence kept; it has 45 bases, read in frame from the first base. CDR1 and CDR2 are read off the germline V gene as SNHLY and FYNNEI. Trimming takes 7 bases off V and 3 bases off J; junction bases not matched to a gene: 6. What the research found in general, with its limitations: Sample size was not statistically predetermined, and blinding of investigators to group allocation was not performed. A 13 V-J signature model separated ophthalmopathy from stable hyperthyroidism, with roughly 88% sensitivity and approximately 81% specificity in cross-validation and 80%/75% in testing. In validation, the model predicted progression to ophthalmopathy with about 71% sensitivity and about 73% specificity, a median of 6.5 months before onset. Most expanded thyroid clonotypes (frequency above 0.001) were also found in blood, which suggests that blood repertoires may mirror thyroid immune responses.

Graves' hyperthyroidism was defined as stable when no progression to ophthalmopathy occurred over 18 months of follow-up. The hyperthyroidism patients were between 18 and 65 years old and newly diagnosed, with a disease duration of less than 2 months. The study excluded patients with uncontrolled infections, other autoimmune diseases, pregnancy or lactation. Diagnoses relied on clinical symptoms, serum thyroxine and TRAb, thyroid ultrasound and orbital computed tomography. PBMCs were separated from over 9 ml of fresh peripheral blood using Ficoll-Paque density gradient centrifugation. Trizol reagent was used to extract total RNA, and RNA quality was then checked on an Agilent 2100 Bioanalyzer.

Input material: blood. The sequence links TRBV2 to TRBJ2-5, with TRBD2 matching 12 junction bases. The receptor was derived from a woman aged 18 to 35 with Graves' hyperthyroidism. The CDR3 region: CASNVRLAGEETQYF. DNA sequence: TGTGCCAGCAACGTTAGACTAGCGGGGGAAGAGACCCAGTACTTC.